The table lists the clone carrying this T cell receptor (beta chain) with a count of one. These data come from a study of blood T cell repertoires in COVID-19. Study context: COVID-19 samples from acute and convalescent phases originated in the United States, Italy and Spain. T cells, B-cell-depleted T cells, or PBMCs supplied cDNA or gDNA.

Per the authors' pipeline: Reference gene primer amplification yielded estimated nucleated cell counts. Some clones are missing from TCRdb's copy, which holds only in-frame ones; the method was immunoSEQ multiplex PCR. The DNA gave D and trimming, while V, J and clone size come from that table. Of approximately 210,000 clones listed, around 85% are singletons. This CDR3 contains 12 residues. Germline V gene lookup returns CDR1 SQVTM and CDR2 ANQGSEA. J lost 3 bases, V lost 3 bases, and 1 base had no gene match. Input material: peripheral blood. The chain combines TRBV29-1 with TRBJ2-7, with 8 bases identical to TRBD1. The clonotype originates from a man aged 35 to 55 with acute or convalescent COVID-19. Here the CDR3 DNA reads TGCAGCGTTGAGACAGGGGTCTACGAGCAGTACTTC. Translation: CSVETGVYEQYF.